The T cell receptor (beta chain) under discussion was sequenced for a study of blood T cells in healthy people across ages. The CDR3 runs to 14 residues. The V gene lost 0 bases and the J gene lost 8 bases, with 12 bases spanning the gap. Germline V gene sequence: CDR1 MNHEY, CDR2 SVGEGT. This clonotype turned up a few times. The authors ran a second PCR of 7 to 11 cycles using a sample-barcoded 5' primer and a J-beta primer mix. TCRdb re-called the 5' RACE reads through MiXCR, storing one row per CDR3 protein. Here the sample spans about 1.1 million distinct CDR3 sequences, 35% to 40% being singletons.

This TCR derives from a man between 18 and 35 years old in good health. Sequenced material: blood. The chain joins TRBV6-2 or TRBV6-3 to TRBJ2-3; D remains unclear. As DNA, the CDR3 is TGTGCCAGCAGTTACTCTGGCCAGCGTGGTACGCAGTATTTT. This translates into CASSYSGQRGTQYF.